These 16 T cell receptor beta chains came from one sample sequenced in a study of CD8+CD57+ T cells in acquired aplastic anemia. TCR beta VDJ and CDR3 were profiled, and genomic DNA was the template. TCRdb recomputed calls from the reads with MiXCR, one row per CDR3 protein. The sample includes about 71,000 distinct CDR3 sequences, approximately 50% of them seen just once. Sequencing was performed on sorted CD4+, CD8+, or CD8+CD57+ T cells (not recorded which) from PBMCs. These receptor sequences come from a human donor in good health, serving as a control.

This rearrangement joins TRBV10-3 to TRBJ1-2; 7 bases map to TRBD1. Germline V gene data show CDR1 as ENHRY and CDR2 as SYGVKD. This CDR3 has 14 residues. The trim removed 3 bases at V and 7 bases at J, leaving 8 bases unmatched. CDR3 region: CAISDGRGLAGYTF. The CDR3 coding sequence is TGTGCCATCAGTGACGGCAGGGGGTTGGCTGGCTACACCTTC.

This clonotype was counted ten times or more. CDR3 nucleotide sequence: TGTGCCAGCAGCGGGGACAGGACCGATGCCGCTGGCTACACCTTC. Its translation: CASSGDRTDAAGYTF. This chain joins TRBV2 and TRBJ1-2, with 8 bases identical to TRBD1. V lost 6 bases, J lost 7 bases, and 13 bases stayed unmatched. The CDR3 extends over 15 amino acids. The germline gives CDR1 SNHLY, CDR2 FYNNEI. The full variable domain, with the rest looked up from reference TRBV2 and TRBJ1-2, is EPEVTQTPSHQVTQMGQEVILRCVPISNHLYFYWYRQILGQKVEFLVSFYNNEISEKSEIFDDQFSVERPDGSNFTLKIRSTKLEDSAMYFCASSGDRTDAAGYTFGSGTRLTVV.

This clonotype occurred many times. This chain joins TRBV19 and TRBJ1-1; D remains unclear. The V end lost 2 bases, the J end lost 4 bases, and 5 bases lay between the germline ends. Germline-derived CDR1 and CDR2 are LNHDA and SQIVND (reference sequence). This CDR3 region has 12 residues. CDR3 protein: CASSIQATEAFF. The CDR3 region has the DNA TGTGCCAGTAGTATACAGGCCACTGAAGCTTTCTTT.

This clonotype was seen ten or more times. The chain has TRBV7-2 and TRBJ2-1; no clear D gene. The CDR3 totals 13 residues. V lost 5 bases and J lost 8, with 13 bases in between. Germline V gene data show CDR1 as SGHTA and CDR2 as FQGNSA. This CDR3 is CASSPSLAHEQFF. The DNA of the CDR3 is TGTGCCAGCAGCCCATCCCTTGCGCATGAGCAGTTCTTC.

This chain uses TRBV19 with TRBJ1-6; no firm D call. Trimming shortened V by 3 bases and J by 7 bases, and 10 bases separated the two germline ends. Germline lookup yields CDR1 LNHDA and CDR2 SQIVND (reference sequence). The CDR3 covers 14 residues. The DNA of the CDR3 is TGTGCCAGTAGTATTAGGAGGGCGAATTCACCCCTCCACTTT. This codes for CASSIRRANSPLHF.

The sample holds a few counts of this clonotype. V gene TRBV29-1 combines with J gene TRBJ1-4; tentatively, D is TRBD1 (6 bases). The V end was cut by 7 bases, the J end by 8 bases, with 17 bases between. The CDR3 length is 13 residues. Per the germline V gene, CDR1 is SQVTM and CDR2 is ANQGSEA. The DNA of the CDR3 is TGCAGCGCCCCGGGGGGGGGGGCGGAAAAACTGTTTTTT. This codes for CSAPGGGAEKLFF.

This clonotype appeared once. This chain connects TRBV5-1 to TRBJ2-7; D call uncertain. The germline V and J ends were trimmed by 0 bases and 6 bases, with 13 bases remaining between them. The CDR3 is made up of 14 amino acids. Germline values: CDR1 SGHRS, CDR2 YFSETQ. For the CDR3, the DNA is TGCGCCAGCAGCTTGGACGGTAGGAGTTTCGAGCAGTACTTC. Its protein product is CASSLDGRSFEQYF. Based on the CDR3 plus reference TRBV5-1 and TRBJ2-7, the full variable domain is KAGVTQTPRYLIKTRGQQVTLSCSPISGHRSVSWYQQTPGQGLQFLFEYFSETQRNKGNFPGRFSGRQFSNSRSEMNVSTLELGDSALYLCASSLDGRSFEQYFGPGTRLTVT.

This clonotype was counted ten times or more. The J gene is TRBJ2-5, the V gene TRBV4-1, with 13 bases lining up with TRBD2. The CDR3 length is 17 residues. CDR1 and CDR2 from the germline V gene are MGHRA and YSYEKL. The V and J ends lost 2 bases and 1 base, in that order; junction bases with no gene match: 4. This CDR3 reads CASSQITSGRGQETQYF. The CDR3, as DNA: TGCGCCAGCAGCCAAATTACTAGCGGGAGGGGCCAAGAGACCCAGTACTTC.

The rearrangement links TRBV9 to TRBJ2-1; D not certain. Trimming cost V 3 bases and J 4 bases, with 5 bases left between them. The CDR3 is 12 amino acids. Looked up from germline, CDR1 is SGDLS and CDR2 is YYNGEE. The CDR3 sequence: CASSGRYNEQFF. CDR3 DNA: TGTGCCAGCAGCGGACGATACAATGAGCAGTTCTTC. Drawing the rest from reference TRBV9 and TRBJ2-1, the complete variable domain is DSGVTQTPKHLITATGQRVTLRCSPRSGDLSVYWYQQSLDQGLQFLIQYYNGEERAKGNILERFSAQQFPDLHSELNLSSLELGDSALYFCASSGRYNEQFFGPGTRLTVL.

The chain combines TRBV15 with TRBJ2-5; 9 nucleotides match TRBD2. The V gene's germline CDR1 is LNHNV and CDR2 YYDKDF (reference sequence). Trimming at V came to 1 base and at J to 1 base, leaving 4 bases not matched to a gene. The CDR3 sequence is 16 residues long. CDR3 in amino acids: CATSRARAGGQETQYF. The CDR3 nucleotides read TGTGCCACCAGCAGAGCCCGAGCGGGGGGCCAAGAGACCCAGTACTTC.

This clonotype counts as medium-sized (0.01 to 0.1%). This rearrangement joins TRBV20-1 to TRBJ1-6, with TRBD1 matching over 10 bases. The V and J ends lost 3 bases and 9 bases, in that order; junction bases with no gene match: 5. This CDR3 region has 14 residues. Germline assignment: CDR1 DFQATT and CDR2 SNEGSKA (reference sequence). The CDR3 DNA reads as TGCAGTGCTAGTCCGGGACAGGGGAGTTCACCCCTCCACTTT. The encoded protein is CSASPGQGSSPLHF.

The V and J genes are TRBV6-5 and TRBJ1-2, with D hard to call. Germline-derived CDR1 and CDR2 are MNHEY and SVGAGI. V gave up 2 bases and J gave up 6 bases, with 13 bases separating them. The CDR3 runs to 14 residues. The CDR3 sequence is CASSYLGNKNGYTF. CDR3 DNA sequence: TGTGCCAGCAGTTACCTGGGGAATAAGAATGGCTACACCTTC.

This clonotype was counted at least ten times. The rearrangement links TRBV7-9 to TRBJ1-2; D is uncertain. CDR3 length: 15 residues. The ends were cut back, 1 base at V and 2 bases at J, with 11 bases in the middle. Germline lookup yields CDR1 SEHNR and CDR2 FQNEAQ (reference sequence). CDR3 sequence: CASSLGRAVNYGYTF. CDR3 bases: TGTGCCAGCAGCTTAGGACGGGCAGTGAACTATGGCTACACCTTC.

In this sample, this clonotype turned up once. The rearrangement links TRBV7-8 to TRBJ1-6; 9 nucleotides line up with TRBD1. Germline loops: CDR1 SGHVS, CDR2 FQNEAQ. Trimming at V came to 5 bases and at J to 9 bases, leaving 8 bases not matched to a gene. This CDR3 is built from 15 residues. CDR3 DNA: TGTGCCAGCAGCCGTCGGACAGGGGTTGTTTCACCCCTCCACTTT. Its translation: CASSRRTGVVSPLHF.

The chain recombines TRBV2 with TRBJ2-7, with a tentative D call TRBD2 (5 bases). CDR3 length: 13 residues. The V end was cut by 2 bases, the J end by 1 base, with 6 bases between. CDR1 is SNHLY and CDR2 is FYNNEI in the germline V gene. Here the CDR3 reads CASSESGSYEQYF. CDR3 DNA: TGTGCCAGCAGTGAATCGGGGTCCTACGAGCAGTACTTC.

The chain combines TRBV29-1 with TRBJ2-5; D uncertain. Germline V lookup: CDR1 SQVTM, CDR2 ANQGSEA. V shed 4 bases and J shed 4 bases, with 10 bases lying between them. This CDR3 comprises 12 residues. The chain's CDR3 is CSVVIGRETQYF. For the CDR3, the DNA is TGCAGCGTTGTAATTGGTCGAGAGACCCAGTACTTC. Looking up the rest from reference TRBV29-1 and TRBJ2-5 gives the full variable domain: SAVISQKPSRDICQRGTSLTIQCQVDSQVTMMFWYRQQPGQSLTLIATANQGSEATYESGFVIDKFPISRPNLTFSTLTVSNMSPEDSSIYLCSVVIGRETQYFGPGTRLLVL.